A single sample is the source of the 25 T cell receptor beta chains below, sequenced in a study of graft-versus-host responses after intestinal transplantation. Profiling relied on immunoSEQ multiplex PCR, and the TCRdb table lists in-frame clones only, not all of them. Here the sample spans approximately 4,600 clones, 25% to 30% being singletons. Responder cells labeled with CFSE (200,000) were co-plated with irradiated stimulator cells labeled with violet dye (200,000). The sample here was alloreactive CD8+ T cells from a mixed lymphocyte reaction culture, taken before intestinal transplant. The subset was: CFSE-low proliferating T cells sorted from roughly six-day pre-transplant mixed lymphocyte reaction (GvH or HvG direction). These receptors originate from a human patient who received an intestinal transplant.

This clone is categorized as large. In DNA form, the CDR3 reads TGCGCCAGCAGCCAAGGTCTTGGGGACGTTCGGCCCTACGAGCAGTACTTC. As protein: CASSQGLGDVRPYEQYF. V is TRBV4-1 and J is TRBJ2-7; D might be TRBD1 or TRBD2, each matching 5 bases. Germline V gene lookup returns CDR1 MGHRA and CDR2 YSYEKL. V was cut by 1 base and J by 2 bases, with 18 bases left in between. The CDR3 has 17 amino acids.

The chain has TRBV6-4 and TRBJ2-5, with D possibly TRBD2 on 5 matching bases. Trimming removed 5 bases from V and 9 bases from J, with 16 bases in between. This CDR3 comprises 13 residues. Per germline, CDR1 MRHNA and CDR2 SNTAGT. DNA of the CDR3: TGTGCCAGCAGTTCCCGGGTAGGGAGCCCCCAGTACTTC. Amino acid sequence: CASSSRVGSPQYF.

The genes are TRBV5-4 and TRBJ2-3, with 12 bases identical to TRBD2. Germline loops: CDR1 SGHNT, CDR2 YYREEE (reference sequence). J lost 1 base, V lost 4 bases, and 10 bases had no gene match. The CDR3 runs 18 residues. CDR3 nucleotides: TGTGCCAGCAGCCAAGAGCTAGCGGGAGGGCCTGGCACAGATACGCAGTATTTT. Amino acids: CASSQELAGGPGTDTQYF.

Notes on this clone: The missing conserved phenylalanine or tryptophan at the end of this CDR3 makes a read error likely. The chain has TRBV27 and TRBJ2-7; D is possibly TRBD2 (5 bases). The CDR3 is 15 amino acids. The germline CDR1 and CDR2 sequences are MNHEY and SMNVEV (reference sequence). The CDR3: CASSLSSPGTYEQYL. The CDR3, as DNA: TGTGCCAGCAGCTTATCCAGTCCGGGAACCTACGAGCAGTACCTC.

For this clone: This same CDR3 is encoded by further DNA sequences in the sample. The chain is built from TRBV6-5 and TRBJ2-7; possibly TRBD2 for D (6 bases). In germline, CDR1 is MNHEY, CDR2 SVGAGI. The CDR3 is made up of 14 amino acids. The V end was cut by 3 bases, the J end by 3 bases, with 12 bases between. The chain's CDR3 is CASSYGAGHYEQYF. CDR3 DNA sequence: TGTGCCAGCAGTTATGGGGCGGGGCACTACGAGCAGTACTTC.

This clone has more than one count but fewer than ten. V and J are TRBV5-6 and TRBJ1-1; possibly TRBD1 for D (6 bases). The CDR3 has 13 amino acids. Germline V gene sequence: CDR1 SGHDT, CDR2 YYEEEE. The ends were cut back, 0 bases at V and 4 bases at J, with 7 bases in the middle. As DNA, the CDR3 is TGTGCCAGCAGCTTGGGAGGGGGCACTGAAGCTTTCTTT. Amino acids: CASSLGGGTEAFF.

The rearrangement joins TRBV7-4 to TRBJ2-3; no firm D call. With 4 bases removed from V and 2 bases from J, the gap between germline ends came to 1 base. Germline V gives CDR1 SGHVT, CDR2 SQSDAQ. The CDR3 is 11 amino acids. The CDR3 here is CASSYTDTQYF. For the CDR3, the DNA is TGTGCCAGCAGCTACACAGATACGCAGTATTTT.

This rearrangement joins TRBV6-6 to TRBJ2-5; a weak D match, TRBD1 (6 bases). Between the trimmed V and J ends, which lost 5 bases and 5 bases, there was a span of 15 bases. The CDR3 is made up of 14 amino acids. Germline assignment: CDR1 MNHNY and CDR2 SVGAGI (reference sequence). CDR3: CASSDRTRGETQYF. The CDR3 DNA sequence: TGTGCCAGCAGTGACAGGACCCGTGGCGAGACCCAGTACTTC.

By frequency in the sample, this clone is medium-sized. This chain links TRBV19 with TRBJ1-1, with unresolved D. The V end was cut by 3 bases, the J end by 0 bases, with 11 bases between. CDR1 LNHDA and CDR2 SQIVND come from the germline V gene (reference sequence). CDR3 length equals 15 residues. The CDR3 nucleotides read TGTGCCAGTAGTATGGAGCTGGGGATGAACACTGAAGCTTTCTTT. Encoded protein: CASSMELGMNTEAFF. The whole variable domain, filled in from reference TRBV19 and TRBJ1-1, reads DGGITQSPKYLFRKEGQNVTLSCEQNLNHDAMYWYRQDPGQGLRLIYYSQIVNDFQKGDIAEGYSVSREKKESFPLTVTSAQKNPTAFYLCASSMELGMNTEAFFGQGTRLTVV.

The chain joins TRBV11-1 to TRBJ2-1, with D possibly matching TRBD2 (6 bases). The CDR3 has 14 residues. Deletions cut 1 base from V and 8 bases from J, with 12 bases between. Germline CDR1 reads SGHAT; CDR2 reads FQDESV (reference sequence). The chain's CDR3 is CASSLGLVVDEQFF. The DNA for the CDR3 is TGTGCCAGCAGCTTAGGACTAGTTGTCGATGAGCAGTTCTTC.

With respect to this clone: A far larger clone is one nucleotide away, so this likely arose from a read error. This sample includes further DNA sequences coding for the same CDR3. The rearrangement uses TRBV6-5 and TRBJ1-1; possibly TRBD1 for D (5 bases). Deletions cut 2 bases from V and 5 bases from J, with 12 bases between. This CDR3 has 14 residues. Germline V gene data show CDR1 as MNHEY and CDR2 as SVGAGI. The CDR3 sequence: CASSYAGGGTEAFF. The CDR3 bases are TGTGCCAGCAGTTACGCCGGGGGGGGAACTGAAGCTTTCTTT.

The gene calls are TRBV5-4 and TRBJ2-7; D is perhaps TRBD2 (6 bases). Germline CDR1 and CDR2: SGHNT and YYREEE (reference sequence). V was pared by 4 bases and J by 3 bases, with 11 bases between. This CDR3 has 13 residues. DNA for the CDR3: TGTGCCAGCAGCCCGGACTATAACTACGAGCAGTACTTC. Its protein product is CASSPDYNYEQYF. The complete variable domain, with remaining parts taken from reference TRBV5-4 and TRBJ2-7, reads ETGVTQSPTHLIKTRGQQVTLRCSSQSGHNTVSWYQQALGQGPQFIFQYYREEENGRGNFPPRFSGLQFPNYSSELNVNALELDDSALYLCASSPDYNYEQYFGPGTRLTVT.

This clone rates as medium-sized (0.01 to 0.1%). The J gene is TRBJ1-1, the V gene TRBV30, with D possibly matching TRBD1 (6 bases). CDR3 length equals 14 residues. V dropped 1 base and J dropped 7 bases, with 16 bases sitting between them. Germline V lookup: CDR1 GTSNPN, CDR2 SVGIG (reference sequence). CDR3 nucleotide sequence: TGTGCCTGGAGTGCAGGGGCAGGAAGCCTTGAAGCTTTCTTT. Translated: CAWSAGAGSLEAFF.

On this clone itself: A much bigger clone sits one base away, suggesting this may be a read error. The sample contains more than one DNA sequence encoding this CDR3. The chain employs TRBV9 and TRBJ1-4, with a tentative D call TRBD1 (6 bases). V gave up 4 bases and J gave up 7 bases, with 14 bases separating them. The CDR3 totals 14 residues. Germline lookup yields CDR1 SGDLS and CDR2 YYNGEE. CDR3 sequence (DNA): TGTGCCAGCAGCCCCGAGGGGGGGGGTGAAAAACTGTTTTTT. Amino acid sequence: CASSPEGGGEKLFF.

This clone was detected a few times. A far larger clone differs by one base, so this is likely a read error. V gene TRBV6-8 combines with J gene TRBJ1-1; D ambiguous. The CDR3 is made up of 11 amino acids. With 5 bases removed from V and 1 base from J, the gap between germline ends came to 2 bases. CDR1 is MNHGY and CDR2 is SAAAGT in the germline V gene. The CDR3 nucleotides are TGTGCCAGCAGTGAGAACACTGAAGCTTTCTTT. Its protein is CASSENTEAFF.

By sample share, this clone is medium-sized. The chain carries TRBV7-6 and TRBJ1-2; the match to TRBD1 covers 9 bases. The CDR3 has 13 residues. V lost 1 base to trimming and J lost 14 bases; unmatched junction nucleotides: 8. The germline V gene encodes CDR1 SGHVS and CDR2 FNYEAQ. The CDR3 here is CASSLGTGVASTF. The DNA of the CDR3 is TGTGCCAGCAGCTTAGGGACAGGGGTGGCTAGTACCTTC.

The V gene is TRBV5-1, the J gene TRBJ1-2; D remains ambiguous. Germline CDR1 and CDR2: SGHRS and YFSETQ. The CDR3 is 15 residues long. V was cut by 2 bases and J by 2 bases, with 13 bases left in between. The DNA of the CDR3 is TGCGCCAGCAGCTTCAAGGAGGAGTCAAACTATGGCTACACCTTC. It codes for CASSFKEESNYGYTF.

This clone is large within its sample. This sequence joins TRBV7-9 and TRBJ2-2; D is unclear. CDR1 is SEHNR, CDR2 FQNEAQ, per germline (reference sequence). V was cut by 6 bases and J by 3 bases, with 2 bases left in between. The CDR3 runs to 11 residues. CDR3 amino acids: CASSYTGELFF. The CDR3 nucleotides read TGTGCCAGCAGTTACACCGGGGAGCTGTTTTTT.

The chain uses TRBV27 and TRBJ2-1, with TRBD2 matching 8 bases. The J segment lost 8 bases and the V segment lost 8 bases, leaving 11 bases of the junction unmatched. This CDR3 region has 14 residues. The germline gives CDR1 MNHEY, CDR2 SMNVEV (reference sequence). The CDR3: CASGAGAGVHEQFF. CDR3 nucleotides: TGTGCCAGCGGAGCGGGAGCTGGAGTCCATGAGCAGTTCTTC.

This clone was observed a few times. J is TRBJ1-5 and V is TRBV4-1; tentatively, D is TRBD1 (6 bases). The CDR3 spans 15 residues. Trimming shortened V by 4 bases and J by 0 bases, and 10 bases separated the two germline ends. Germline V gives CDR1 MGHRA, CDR2 YSYEKL. Here the CDR3 DNA reads TGCGCCAGCAGCCTCCGGGACACTAGCAATCAGCCCCAGCATTTT. Translated: CASSLRDTSNQPQHF.

This clone was seen a handful of times. V gene TRBV7-2 combines with J gene TRBJ2-1; TRBD2 matches at 8 bases. The CDR3 is 16 amino acids. After removal of 1 base from V and 4 bases from J, the junction contained 6 bases not matched to a gene. The germline gives CDR1 SGHTA, CDR2 FQGNSA. Here the CDR3 reads CASSLDTGGAYNEQFF. Here the CDR3 DNA reads TGTGCCAGCAGCTTAGATACGGGAGGGGCATACAATGAGCAGTTCTTC.

The V call is TRBV6-1, the J call TRBJ2-5, with 9 bases matching TRBD2. The DNA end is more similar to TRBJ2-7, so the J call may be wrong. The length of the CDR3 is 16 residues. From germline, CDR1 is MNHNS and CDR2 SASEGT. CDR3 coding DNA: TGTGCCAGCAGTGAAGACCAGCCTAGCGGGATCTACGAGCAGTACTTC. Its protein product is CASSEDQPSGIYEQYF.

By its share, this clone is medium-sized. The chain recombines TRBV6-5 with TRBJ2-3; TRBD2 matches 10 bases. CDR1 is MNHEY and CDR2 is SVGAGI in the germline V gene. V was pared by 6 bases and J by 5 bases, with 5 bases of the junction left unmatched. CDR3 length equals 14 residues. The CDR3 is CASSLAGEKDTQYF. CDR3 nucleotides: TGTGCCAGCAGCCTAGCGGGAGAGAAAGATACGCAGTATTTT.

The gene calls are TRBV6-5 and TRBJ1-4; D is undetermined. This CDR3 has 15 amino acids. Trimming took off 2 bases at V and 0 bases at J, with 7 bases between the two ends. Germline CDR1 reads MNHEY; CDR2 reads SVGAGI. The CDR3 region is CASSYGGTTNEKLFF. CDR3 nucleotide sequence: TGTGCCAGCAGTTACGGAGGGACAACTAATGAAAAACTGTTTTTT.

Only a few counts were recorded for this clone. The chain employs TRBV2 and TRBJ2-5; D might be TRBD2 (7 bases). The V gene lost 8 bases and the J gene lost 7 bases, with 26 bases spanning the gap. The CDR3 has 16 amino acids. Germline CDR1 and CDR2: SNHLY and FYNNEI. The CDR3 spells CASAPRGAAVDGTQYF. In DNA, the CDR3 is TGTGCCAGCGCCCCTCGGGGGGCGGCGGTGGATGGGACCCAGTACTTC.